The rows below give T cell receptor beta chains drawn from one sample of a study of cytomegalovirus exposure and HLA in healthy donors. The protocol was immunoSEQ multiplex PCR, while the TCRdb copy is restricted to in-frame clones and leaves out a portion. The data show 45,000 to 65,000 clones, roughly 93% seen once. Sequencing was done on a sample of PBMCs. The origin of the receptors is a young woman in good health and CMV-seropositive. Both conserved end residues are part of each CDR3. Each record gives: clone size, V gene, D gene, J gene, CDR3 DNA, CDR3 protein. A D gene is named only where the DNA matches it firmly. Clone size is not always given. Where it is, it says once, few, many or a class for expanded clones.

>NA|TRBV6-5|NA|TRBJ1-1
TGTGCCAGCAGTTCAACAGGGAAGGGTCGGACTGAAGCTTTCTTT
CASSSTGKGRTEAFF
>NA|TRBV4-2|NA|TRBJ2-7
TGTGCCAGCAGTACCTCCGAGGGAAGTGGGGGGATACAGTACTTC
CASSTSEGSGGIQYF
>once|TRBV7-9|NA|TRBJ1-3
TGTGCCAGCAGCTTACGTCAGGGTGGTAGCACCATATATTTT
CASSLRQGGSTIYF
>NA|TRBV6-5|TRBD1|TRBJ1-1
TGTGCCAGCAGGGTACAGGGGGAGGTCACTGAAGCTTTCTTT
CASRVQGEVTEAFF
>NA|TRBV4-2|TRBD2|TRBJ2-3
TGTGCCAGCAGCCAAGGCGGACTAGCGGGGGGGTGGGCAGATACGCAGTATTTT
CASSQGGLAGGWADTQYF
>NA|TRBV19|TRBD2|TRBJ2-3
TGTGCCACTCTCCCCAGCTCTGGGGGGACTAGCGGGCGACAAGCGCAGTATTTT
CATLPSSGGTSGRQAQYF
>few|TRBV19|TRBD2|TRBJ2-1
TGTGCCAGTAGTTACCTTAGCGGGGGGGGGTACAATGAGCAGTTCTTC
CASSYLSGGGYNEQFF
>NA|TRBV5-4|NA|TRBJ1-1
TGTGCCAGCAGCTATGGAGGGGAGGGGAACACTGAAGCTTTCTTT
CASSYGGEGNTEAFF
>NA|TRBV6-8|TRBD2|TRBJ2-2
TGTGCCAGCAGTCCGGGACTAGCGGGGGGGGACACCGGGGAGCTGTTTTTT
CASSPGLAGGDTGELFF
>NA|TRBV20-1|NA|TRBJ1-3
TGCAGTGCTAATGCGGGAAACACCATATATTTT
CSANAGNTIYF
>NA|TRBV7-9|NA|TRBJ2-5
TGTGCCAGCAGCTCCCAGGGGGAGACCCAGTACTTC
CASSSQGETQYF
>NA|TRBV4-3|NA|TRBJ2-6
TGCGCCAGCAGCCAAACACAGGGAACCGGGGCCAACGTCCTGACTTTC
CASSQTQGTGANVLTF
>NA|TRBV14|NA|TRBJ2-4
TGTGCCAGCAGCTTCCGCCAGGGTGTTCAGTACTTC
CASSFRQGVQYF
>NA|TRBV9|TRBD1|TRBJ1-3
TGTGCCAGCAGCGTCGACAGGGGGTCCTCTGGAAACACCATATATTTT
CASSVDRGSSGNTIYF
>NA|TRBV9|TRBD1|TRBJ1-4
TGTGCCAGCAGCGTATCCCCGAACCGGGACAGTAATGAAAAACTGTTTTTT
CASSVSPNRDSNEKLFF
>NA|TRBV10-2|TRBD2|TRBJ2-7
TGCGCCAGCAGTGAGGAACTGTTCGCGGGGGGCTCCTACGAGCAGTACTTC
CASSEELFAGGSYEQYF
>NA|TRBV7-2|NA|TRBJ1-1
TGTGCCAGCAGCTTAGGATCGGGGTTGAGGAACACTGAAGCTTTCTTT
CASSLGSGLRNTEAFF
>NA|TRBV7-6|TRBD1|TRBJ2-5
TGTGCCAGCAGCAAGTGGACAGGGGGGGAGCAAGAGACCCAGTACTTC
CASSKWTGGEQETQYF
>NA|TRBV19|NA|TRBJ2-1
TGTGCCAGTAGTTTTACTAGTTTATCCTACAATGAGCAGTTCTTC
CASSFTSLSYNEQFF
>NA|TRBV4-2|NA|TRBJ1-4
TGTGCCAGCAGCCCCTGGGGGGGAGCTAATGAAAAACTGTTTTTT
CASSPWGGANEKLFF
>few|TRBV9|TRBD2|TRBJ2-3
TGTGCCAGCAGCGTAGACAGCGGGGGGGCAGATACGCAGTATTTT
CASSVDSGGADTQYF
>NA|TRBV6-5|TRBD1|TRBJ1-1
TGTGCCAGCAAGATTTCACGACAGGGGAACACTGAAGCTTTCTTT
CASKISRQGNTEAFF
>once|TRBV13|TRBD1|TRBJ2-1
TGTGCCAGCAGCCCCCGGGACAGCTCCTACAATGAGCAGTTCTTC
CASSPRDSSYNEQFF
>NA|TRBV2|NA|TRBJ2-3
TGTGCCAGCAGTGAATACACAGTAAAAACTGATACGCAGTATTTT
CASSEYTVKTDTQYF
>NA|TRBV27|NA|TRBJ2-7
TGTGCCAGCAGTTGGGGCCCCAATGGCGAGCAGTACTTC
CASSWGPNGEQYF
>NA|TRBV6-5|NA|TRBJ2-1
TGTGCCAGCAGTTACCCCCCCGATGAGCAGTTCTTC
CASSYPPDEQFF
>NA|TRBV10-3|NA|TRBJ1-5
TGTGCCATCAGTGAGACAGGGCTTGGCAATCAGCCCCAGCATTTT
CAISETGLGNQPQHF
>NA|TRBV7-6|TRBD1|TRBJ1-3
TGTGCCAGCAGCGCTGACAGGGGGCATAGTGGAAACACCATATATTTT
CASSADRGHSGNTIYF
>NA|TRBV12-5|TRBD1|TRBJ1-3
TGTGCTAGTGGTTCCTACCTTCGGGACAGGCCTAGAGGAGTCTCTGGAAACACCATATATTTT
CASGSYLRDRPRGVSGNTIYF
>NA|TRBV5-1|TRBD1|TRBJ1-1
TGCGCCAGCAGCTTGACCCCGACAGGGATGAACACTGAAGCTTTCTTT
CASSLTPTGMNTEAFF
>NA|TRBV11-2|NA|TRBJ2-3
TGTGCCAGCAGCCGGTCGGGGGAGAGAGATACGCAGTATTTT
CASSRSGERDTQYF
>NA|TRBV27|NA|TRBJ1-6
TGTGCCAGCAGTTTTGGTCCGGGTAAAAAGAGTCTTCCACCAGATTCACCCCTCCACTTT
CASSFGPGKKSLPPDSPLHF
>NA|TRBV11-2|TRBD2|TRBJ2-5
TGTGCCAGCATAGATTCCCGGACTAGCGCAGAGACCCAGTACTTC
CASIDSRTSAETQYF
>NA|TRBV5-8|TRBD2|TRBJ2-7
TGTGCCAGCAGCCCGGGACTAAACTACGAGCAGTACTTC
CASSPGLNYEQYF
>once|TRBV18|NA|TRBJ1-3
TGTGCCAGCTCAGAAAATTACGGGGGCTCTGGAAACACCATATATTTT
CASSENYGGSGNTIYF
>NA|TRBV15|TRBD1|TRBJ2-2
TGTGCCACCAGCAGAGTGGGGGGGGACAGGGGCCAGAACACCGGGGAGCTGTTTTTT
CATSRVGGDRGQNTGELFF
>NA|TRBV19|NA|TRBJ1-1
TGTGCCAGTAGTTCGTCCGGGACACTCCGCGCTGAAGCTTTCTTT
CASSSSGTLRAEAFF
>NA|TRBV5-1|TRBD1|TRBJ2-1
TGCGCCAGCAGCTCCGGGACAGGGGGCTACAATGAGCAGTTCTTC
CASSSGTGGYNEQFF
>NA|TRBV5-4|NA|TRBJ1-2
TGTGCCAGCAGCTTGGTACAGGATGGCTACACCTTC
CASSLVQDGYTF
>once|TRBV27|TRBD2|TRBJ2-3
TGTGCCAGCAGTGGCGGGGGGGGGCAGAAAGATACGCAGTATTTT
CASSGGGGQKDTQYF
>NA|TRBV29-1|TRBD2|TRBJ2-1
TGCAGCGTTGAAGATCCTAAGCGGGGTTCCTACAATGAGCAGTTCTTC
CSVEDPKRGSYNEQFF
>NA|TRBV4-1|TRBD1|TRBJ2-7
TGCGCCAGCAGCCATCTCGGACAGGGCCACGAGCAGTACTTC
CASSHLGQGHEQYF
>NA|TRBV7-9|TRBD2|TRBJ2-3
TGTGCCAGCAGTTCTTATGGACCAGCGGGAAGCACAGATACGCAGTATTTT
CASSSYGPAGSTDTQYF
>NA|TRBV9|TRBD1|TRBJ1-2
TGTGCCAGCAGCGTCCAGGCCCGCGGGACAGGGGGTTATGGCTACACCTTC
CASSVQARGTGGYGYTF
>NA|TRBV4-1|NA|TRBJ2-1
TGCGCCAGCAGCCTCCTCAGGAAAATGAGCTCCTACAATGAGCAGTTCTTC
CASSLLRKMSSYNEQFF
>NA|TRBV28|TRBD1|TRBJ2-7
TGTGCCAGCACCTACCCGGACAGGGAGTACGAGCAGTACTTC
CASTYPDREYEQYF
>NA|TRBV5-3|NA|TRBJ2-2
TGTGCCAGAAGCCGGGGATTAGCGGCCGGGGAGCTGTTTTTT
CARSRGLAAGELFF
>NA|TRBV6-1|TRBD1|TRBJ2-7
TGTGCCAGCGCGCTACACTCGGGACAGTGGTACGAGCAGTACTTC
CASALHSGQWYEQYF
>NA|TRBV19|NA|TRBJ2-7
TGTGCCAGTAGTGCCACAGGGTGGGAGCAGTACTTC
CASSATGWEQYF
>NA|TRBV29-1|NA|TRBJ2-3
TGCAGCGTTGAAGCAGTTGGAGATACGCAGTATTTT
CSVEAVGDTQYF
>once|TRBV19|TRBD1|TRBJ1-5
TGTGCCAGTAGTAAAGGGACAGCGGCCGTGGGCAATCAGCCCCAGCATTTT
CASSKGTAAVGNQPQHF
>NA|TRBV19|NA|TRBJ1-5
TGTGCCAGCAAAGGGGGGAGGGGGAATCAGCCCCAGCATTTT
CASKGGRGNQPQHF
>NA|TRBV19|NA|TRBJ2-7
TGTGCCAGTAGCATCATGACAGGCGCCTACGAGCAGTACTTC
CASSIMTGAYEQYF
>NA|TRBV19|TRBD2|TRBJ2-1
TGTGCCAGTAGTTCGTCTAGCGGGGGGGCCGGGCAGTTCTTC
CASSSSSGGAGQFF
>NA|TRBV6-1|TRBD1|TRBJ1-2
TGTGCCAGCAACATACAGGGGATCTATGGCTACACCTTC
CASNIQGIYGYTF